These 29 T cell receptor beta chains were sequenced from one sample in a study of T cell changes during pregnancy in multiple sclerosis (dated by TCRdb to the late 2010s). To prepare the library, the immunoSEQ multiplex PCR assay was applied. TCRdb retrieved this table from immuneACCESS and kept in-frame rearrangements only. Not all clones are present; in checked studies, unresolved V genes account for under half, and no reason is known for the remainder. The sample table shows 80,000 or so clones, and 94% are seen once. Of the sample, about 1% falls within the top ten clones. Sequenced here: peripheral blood, sampled in the second trimester of pregnancy. These receptors originate from a female donor in good health, enrolled as a control in a pregnancy study.

The chain combines TRBV19 with TRBJ1-5; D gene uncertain. The CDR3 totals 12 residues. V dropped 5 bases and J dropped 5 bases, with 7 bases sitting between them. CDR1 and CDR2 from the germline V gene are LNHDA and SQIVND (reference sequence). CDR3 in amino acids: CASSSLDQPQHF. In DNA form, the CDR3 reads TGTGCCAGTAGTTCCCTAGATCAGCCCCAGCATTTT. Combining the CDR3 with reference TRBV19 and TRBJ1-5 gives the whole variable domain DGGITQSPKYLFRKEGQNVTLSCEQNLNHDAMYWYRQDPGQGLRLIYYSQIVNDFQKGDIAEGYSVSREKKESFPLTVTSAQKNPTAFYLCASSSLDQPQHFGDGTRLSIL.

V usage is TRBV6-1 and J usage is TRBJ2-4, with 7 bases aligning to TRBD1. Germline V gene lookup returns CDR1 MNHNS and CDR2 SASEGT. The V and J ends lost 1 base and 4 bases, in that order; junction bases with no gene match: 7. The CDR3 runs to 16 residues. CDR3 in amino acids: CASSEGWGTDKNIQYF. In DNA form, the CDR3 reads TGTGCCAGCAGTGAAGGGTGGGGGACAGATAAAAACATTCAGTACTTC.

This chain links TRBV4-1 with TRBJ2-1; 9 nucleotides match TRBD2. V was pared by 4 bases and J by 2 bases, with 15 bases of the junction left unmatched. CDR1 is MGHRA and CDR2 is YSYEKL in the germline V gene. This CDR3 has 19 residues. In DNA, the CDR3 is TGCGCCAGCAGCCGCCTTACGGGACTAGCTGAATCCCCCTACAATGAGCAGTTCTTC. This encodes CASSRLTGLAESPYNEQFF.

The chain employs TRBV7-9 and TRBJ2-3; TRBD2 agrees at 9 bases. Germline values: CDR1 SEHNR, CDR2 FQNEAQ (reference sequence). This CDR3 comprises 16 residues. V was pared by 5 bases and J by 2 bases, with 8 bases of the junction left unmatched. The CDR3 region is CASSELAGFLTDTQYF. CDR3 sequence (DNA): TGTGCCAGCAGCGAACTAGCGGGCTTCCTCACAGATACGCAGTATTTT.

The CDR3 region has the DNA TGCGCCAGCAGGGCTAGCGGGAGCTCCTACAATGAGCAGTTCTTC. Translating it yields CASRASGSSYNEQFF. The chain joins TRBV5-1 to TRBJ2-1; 10 bases align to TRBD2. V trimming: 5 bases; J trimming: 0 bases; junction bases outside the gene matches: 2. The CDR3 runs to 15 residues. Germline CDR1 reads SGHRS; CDR2 reads YFSETQ.

Notes on this clone: In the same sample, other DNA sequences code for this CDR3. The gene calls are TRBV5-1 and TRBJ2-5; D is possibly TRBD2 (5 bases). The ends were cut back, 0 bases at V and 5 bases at J, with 11 bases in the middle. The germline CDR1 and CDR2 sequences are SGHRS and YFSETQ. The CDR3 length is 14 residues. CDR3 bases: TGCGCCAGCAGCTTGGTCCCCGGCGGGGAGACCCAGTACTTC. Its translation is CASSLVPGGETQYF.

The chain carries TRBV5-1 and TRBJ2-1, with 8 positions matching TRBD2. Trimming took 4 bases from V and 5 from J; bases not matched to a gene: 2. The CDR3 totals 13 residues. The germline CDR1 and CDR2 sequences are SGHRS and YFSETQ. The CDR3 bases are TGCGCCAGCAGCCCGGGGGGGAACAATGAGCAGTTCTTC. Amino acid sequence: CASSPGGNNEQFF.

The chain has TRBV27 and TRBJ1-2; 11 bases map to TRBD1. CDR3 size: 14 residues. The junction had 4 bases not matched to a gene; V was cut back by 6 bases and J by 4 bases. CDR1 MNHEY and CDR2 SMNVEV come from the germline V gene (reference sequence). Here the CDR3 reads CASRGTGGTYGYTF. CDR3 nucleotide sequence: TGTGCCAGCAGGGGGACAGGGGGGACCTATGGCTACACCTTC.

The chain couples TRBV4-1 to TRBJ1-5; TRBD1 matches at 9 bases. Per germline, CDR1 MGHRA and CDR2 YSYEKL. The CDR3 runs to 15 residues. J lost 5 bases, V lost 5 bases, and 7 bases had no gene match. CDR3 protein: CASSDGTGSHQPQHF. As DNA, the CDR3 is TGCGCCAGCAGCGACGGGACAGGGTCGCATCAGCCCCAGCATTTT.

The chain carries TRBV19 and TRBJ2-3; D call uncertain. With 2 bases removed from V and 4 bases from J, the gap between germline ends came to 10 bases. This CDR3 contains 14 residues. Per germline, CDR1 LNHDA and CDR2 SQIVND (reference sequence). The chain's CDR3 is CASSIMVVADTQYF. DNA for the CDR3: TGTGCCAGTAGTATAATGGTAGTGGCAGATACGCAGTATTTT.

The V call is TRBV5-6, the J call TRBJ2-1; TRBD2 is a possible D gene (5 bases). This CDR3 is 14 amino acids long. CDR1 SGHDT and CDR2 YYEEEE come from the germline V gene. V was trimmed by 1 base and J by 13 bases, leaving 18 bases between them. CDR3 DNA sequence: TGTGCCAGCAGCTTGACCGTCCCCGGCGGAGGCCAGTTCTTC. Its translation is CASSLTVPGGGQFF.

The chain carries TRBV19 and TRBJ2-1, with 7 positions matching TRBD2. J lost 11 bases, V lost 4 bases, and 8 bases had no gene match. Per the germline V gene, CDR1 is LNHDA and CDR2 is SQIVND (reference sequence). The CDR3 runs to 13 residues. The CDR3 bases are TGTGCCAGTAGTACAGTCGCGGGAGCAAAGCAGTTCTTC. This sequence encodes CASSTVAGAKQFF.

CDR3 DNA sequence: TGTGCCATCAGTGAGTCTTGGGGACAGGACGATCAGCCCCAGCATTTT. Translation gives CAISESWGQDDQPQHF. The genes are TRBV10-3 and TRBJ1-5, with TRBD1 matching 8 bases. This CDR3 spans 16 amino acids. Germline CDR1 reads ENHRY; CDR2 reads SYGVKD. Trimming cost V 0 bases and J 5 bases; bases outside gene matches: 6.

The rearrangement uses TRBV20-1 and TRBJ1-1; TRBD1 matches at 9 bases. This CDR3 has 11 amino acids. CDR1 DFQATT and CDR2 SNEGSKA come from the germline V gene (reference sequence). The DNA for the CDR3 is TGCAGCGGGACAGGGAAGACTGAAGCTTTCTTT. Its translation is CSGTGKTEAFF.

The V gene is TRBV5-1, the J gene TRBJ2-1; D is uncertain. Germline CDR1 is SGHRS and CDR2 is YFSETQ. This CDR3 region has 13 residues. V was shortened by 0 bases and J by 6 bases, with 7 bases between the two germline ends. The CDR3, as DNA: TGCGCCAGCAGCTTGGGCAGTGTCAATGAGCAGTTCTTC. Its protein is CASSLGSVNEQFF.

J is TRBJ2-3 and V is TRBV5-1, with D possibly matching TRBD2 (5 bases). V dropped 2 bases and J dropped 4 bases, with 14 bases sitting between them. The V gene's germline CDR1 is SGHRS and CDR2 YFSETQ. The CDR3 spans 15 residues. The CDR3 coding sequence is TGCGCCAGCAGCTTTATGGCTAGCTTGTCAGATACGCAGTATTTT. It encodes CASSFMASLSDTQYF.

V and J are TRBV14 and TRBJ2-3; the D gene is possibly TRBD1 (6 bases). Per the germline V gene, CDR1 is SGHDN and CDR2 is FVKESK. V shed 9 bases and J shed 2 bases, with 12 bases lying between them. The CDR3 extends over 13 amino acids. Here the CDR3 DNA reads TGTGCCAGAGCGGACAGAAACACAGATACGCAGTATTTT. Amino acid sequence: CARADRNTDTQYF.

This clone was picked up a small number of times. V and J are TRBV28 and TRBJ2-3; tentative D call: TRBD1 (6 bases). This CDR3 region has 13 residues. Trimming removed 7 bases at V and 0 bases at J, with 8 bases between. Per germline, CDR1 MDHEN and CDR2 SYDVKM. The CDR3 sequence: CASKTGSTDTQYF. The CDR3 DNA reads as TGTGCCAGCAAGACAGGAAGCACAGATACGCAGTATTTT.

This chain links TRBV20-1 with TRBJ1-2; no firm D call. The V gene's germline CDR1 is DFQATT and CDR2 SNEGSKA (reference sequence). The V gene lost 6 bases and the J gene lost 7 bases, with 12 bases spanning the gap. This CDR3 is built from 11 residues. The chain's CDR3 is CSAGGLGGYTF. The CDR3 nucleotides read TGCAGTGCGGGCGGACTGGGTGGCTACACCTTC.

V usage is TRBV28 and J usage is TRBJ1-2; 11 bases align to TRBD1. Germline assignment: CDR1 MDHEN and CDR2 SYDVKM. V was clipped by 8 bases and J by 4 bases; unmatched bases: 9. This CDR3 spans 15 amino acids. The CDR3 sequence: CASRAGTGGSYGYTF. CDR3 sequence (DNA): TGTGCCAGCCGGGCCGGGACAGGGGGTTCCTATGGCTACACCTTC.

The chain combines TRBV6-1 with TRBJ2-7; D not resolved. The germline V and J ends were trimmed by 7 bases and 2 bases, with 15 bases remaining between them. Germline V CDR1 and CDR2: MNHNS, SASEGT. This CDR3 has 14 residues. The CDR3 bases are TGTGCCAGCACTTCTCCCCCCAGGACCTACGAGCAGTACTTC. This encodes CASTSPPRTYEQYF.

This chain joins TRBV6-1 and TRBJ2-5, with a tentative D call TRBD1 (5 bases). Germline assignment: CDR1 MNHNS and CDR2 SASEGT. V lost 3 bases and J 4 bases, leaving 18 bases between the germline ends. The CDR3 has 16 amino acids. CDR3 sequence (DNA): TGTGCCAGCAGTGATCGACCCGGTCAGGGCGCAGAGACCCAGTACTTC. This gives the protein CASSDRPGQGAETQYF.

The chain has TRBV4-1 and TRBJ2-7; 10 nucleotides line up with TRBD2. There are 19 residues in the CDR3. Germline CDR1 reads MGHRA; CDR2 reads YSYEKL. J gave up 0 bases and V 1 base, and 12 bases lay outside the gene matches. In DNA form, the CDR3 reads TGCGCCAGCAGCCAAGGAACCGGGACTAGCGTGCCAAGCTCCTACGAGCAGTACTTC. This gives the protein CASSQGTGTSVPSSYEQYF.

This CDR3 is CASSPSGLATNYNEQFF. The CDR3 coding sequence is TGTGCCAGCAGCCCATCAGGACTAGCGACAAACTACAATGAGCAGTTCTTC. The V gene is TRBV7-2, the J gene TRBJ2-1, with 9 bases fitting TRBD2. The CDR3 covers 17 residues. Germline trimming cut 5 bases from V and 3 bases from J; bases unmatched to any gene: 11. The germline gives CDR1 SGHTA, CDR2 FQGNSA.

This chain uses TRBV10-2 with TRBJ1-1; maybe TRBD1 (5 bases). Germline V CDR1 and CDR2: WSHSY, SAAADI. The CDR3 length is 14 residues. V lost 0 bases and J 3 bases, leaving 8 bases between the germline ends. CDR3 residues: CASSESGQYTEAFF. The CDR3 nucleotides read TGCGCCAGCAGTGAGTCGGGGCAATACACTGAAGCTTTCTTT.

The chain uses TRBV5-4 and TRBJ2-5; 13 nucleotides line up with TRBD2. V was pared by 4 bases and J by 5 bases, with 5 bases of the junction left unmatched. CDR3 length: 15 amino acids. Germline CDR1 and CDR2: SGHNT and YYREEE (reference sequence). CDR3 residues: CASSRTSGSGETQYF. CDR3 bases: TGTGCCAGCAGCCGGACTAGCGGGAGCGGGGAGACCCAGTACTTC.

The rearrangement uses TRBV30 and TRBJ1-1, with D possibly being TRBD1 (5 bases). V was trimmed by 2 bases and J by 1 base, leaving 8 bases between them. The germline V gene encodes CDR1 GTSNPN and CDR2 SVGIG (reference sequence). This CDR3 has 13 amino acids. CDR3 loop: CAWSSGGNTEAFF. CDR3 DNA: TGTGCCTGGAGTTCCGGGGGGAACACTGAAGCTTTCTTT.

The chain carries TRBV11-2 and TRBJ2-7; 8 nucleotides align to TRBD1. The CDR3 contains 18 residues. Germline-derived CDR1 and CDR2 are SGHAT and FQNNGV. V shed 4 bases, J shed 4 bases, and the junction held 18 bases outside the gene matches. The CDR3: CASSSQGSRTGWKYEQYF. CDR3 sequence (DNA): TGTGCCAGCAGCTCCCAGGGATCAAGGACAGGGTGGAAGTACGAGCAGTACTTC.

This chain links TRBV14 with TRBJ1-2, with TRBD1 as a possible D gene (5 bases). Between the trimmed V and J ends, which lost 4 bases and 7 bases, there was a span of 19 bases. Per the germline V gene, CDR1 is SGHDN and CDR2 is FVKESK. This CDR3 comprises 15 residues. The CDR3 bases are TGTGCCAGCAGCCCCGGGGGGACCCACTTTGGTGGCTACACCTTC. It codes for CASSPGGTHFGGYTF.